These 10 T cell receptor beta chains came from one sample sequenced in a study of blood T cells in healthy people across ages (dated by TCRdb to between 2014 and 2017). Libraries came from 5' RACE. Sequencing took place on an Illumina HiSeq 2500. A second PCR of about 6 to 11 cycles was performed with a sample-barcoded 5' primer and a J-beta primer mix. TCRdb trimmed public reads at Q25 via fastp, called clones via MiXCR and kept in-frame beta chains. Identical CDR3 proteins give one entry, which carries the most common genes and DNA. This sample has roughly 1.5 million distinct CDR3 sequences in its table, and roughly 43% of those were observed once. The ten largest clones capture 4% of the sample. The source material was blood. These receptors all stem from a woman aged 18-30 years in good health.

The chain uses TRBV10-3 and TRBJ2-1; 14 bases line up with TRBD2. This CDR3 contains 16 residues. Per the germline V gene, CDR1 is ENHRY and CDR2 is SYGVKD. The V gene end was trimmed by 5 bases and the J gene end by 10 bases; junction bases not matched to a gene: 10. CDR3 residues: CAISRRTSGGLYEQFF. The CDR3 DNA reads TGTGCCATCAGTAGACGGACTAGCGGGGGGCTATACGAGCAGTTCTTC.

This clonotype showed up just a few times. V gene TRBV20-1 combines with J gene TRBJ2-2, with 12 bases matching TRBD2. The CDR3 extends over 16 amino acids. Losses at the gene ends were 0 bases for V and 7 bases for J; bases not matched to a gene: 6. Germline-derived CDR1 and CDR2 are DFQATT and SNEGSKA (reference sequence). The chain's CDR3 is CSARDAASGGVGELFF. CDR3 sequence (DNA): TGCAGTGCTAGAGATGCCGCTAGCGGGGGGGTCGGGGAGCTGTTTTTT.

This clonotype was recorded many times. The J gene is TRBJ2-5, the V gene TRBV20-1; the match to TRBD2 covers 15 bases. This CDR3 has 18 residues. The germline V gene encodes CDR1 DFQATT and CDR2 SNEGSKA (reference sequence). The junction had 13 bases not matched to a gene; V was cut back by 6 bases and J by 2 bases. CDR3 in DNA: TGCAGTGCGACCAACCCGCCCGGGACTAGCGGGGGGCAAGAGACCCAGTACTTC. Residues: CSATNPPGTSGGQETQYF.

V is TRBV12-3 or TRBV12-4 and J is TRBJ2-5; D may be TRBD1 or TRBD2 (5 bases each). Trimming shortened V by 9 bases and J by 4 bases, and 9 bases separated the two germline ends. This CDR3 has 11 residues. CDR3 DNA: TGTGCCAGTATGGGACCAGAGACCCAGTACTTC. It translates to CASMGPETQYF.

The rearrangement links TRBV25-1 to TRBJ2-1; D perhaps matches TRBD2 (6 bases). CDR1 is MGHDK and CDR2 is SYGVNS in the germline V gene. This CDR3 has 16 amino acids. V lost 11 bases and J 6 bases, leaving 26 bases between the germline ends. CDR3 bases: TGTGCCTCCAGTGGAGGGGACCCCTCCAGGGTCAATGAGCAGTTCTTC. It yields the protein CASSGGDPSRVNEQFF.

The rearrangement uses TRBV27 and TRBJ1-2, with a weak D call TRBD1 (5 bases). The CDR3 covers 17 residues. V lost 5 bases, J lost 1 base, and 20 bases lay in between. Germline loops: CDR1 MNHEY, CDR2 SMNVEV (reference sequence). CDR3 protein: CASSPENGRDFNYGYTF. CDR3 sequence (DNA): TGTGCCAGCAGTCCCGAGAACGGGAGGGACTTTAACTATGGCTACACCTTC.

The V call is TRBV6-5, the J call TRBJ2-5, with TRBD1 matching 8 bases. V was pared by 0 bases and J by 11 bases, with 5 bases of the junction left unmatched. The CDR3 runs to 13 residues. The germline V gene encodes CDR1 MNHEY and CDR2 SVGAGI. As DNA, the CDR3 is TGTGCCAGCAGTTACTCACGACAGGGGTGGCAGTACTTC. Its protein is CASSYSRQGWQYF.

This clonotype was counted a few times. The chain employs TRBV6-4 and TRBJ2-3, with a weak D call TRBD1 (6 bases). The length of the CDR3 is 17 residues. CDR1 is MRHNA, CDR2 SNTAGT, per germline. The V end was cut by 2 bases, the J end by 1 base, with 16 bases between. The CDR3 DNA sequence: TGTGCCAGCAGTGACACCCCAGGGGTTATGGGCACAGATACGCAGTATTTT. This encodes CASSDTPGVMGTDTQYF.

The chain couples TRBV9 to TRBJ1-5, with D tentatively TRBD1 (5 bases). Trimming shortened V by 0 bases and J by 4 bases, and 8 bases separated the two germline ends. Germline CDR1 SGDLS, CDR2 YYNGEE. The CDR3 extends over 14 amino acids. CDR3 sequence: CASSVGPGNQPQHF. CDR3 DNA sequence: TGTGCCAGCAGCGTAGGACCAGGGAATCAGCCCCAGCATTTT.

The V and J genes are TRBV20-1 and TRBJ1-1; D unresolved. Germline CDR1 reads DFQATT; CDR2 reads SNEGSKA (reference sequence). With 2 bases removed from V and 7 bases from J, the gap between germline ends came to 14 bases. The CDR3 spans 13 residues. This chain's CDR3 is CSARNRGLNEAFF. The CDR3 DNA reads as TGCAGTGCTAGAAATAGAGGTTTGAATGAAGCTTTCTTT.